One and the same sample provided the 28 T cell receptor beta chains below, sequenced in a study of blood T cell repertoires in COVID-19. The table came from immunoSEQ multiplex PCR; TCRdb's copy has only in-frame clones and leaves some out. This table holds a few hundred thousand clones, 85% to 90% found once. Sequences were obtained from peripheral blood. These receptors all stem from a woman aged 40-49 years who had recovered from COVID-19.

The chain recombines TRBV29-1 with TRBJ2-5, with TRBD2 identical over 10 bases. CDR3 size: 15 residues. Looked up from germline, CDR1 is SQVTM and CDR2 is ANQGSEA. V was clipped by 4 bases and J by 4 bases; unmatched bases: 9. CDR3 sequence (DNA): TGCAGCGTTGCGCCTAGCGGGAGTGAGCGAGAGACCCAGTACTTC. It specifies CSVAPSGSERETQYF.

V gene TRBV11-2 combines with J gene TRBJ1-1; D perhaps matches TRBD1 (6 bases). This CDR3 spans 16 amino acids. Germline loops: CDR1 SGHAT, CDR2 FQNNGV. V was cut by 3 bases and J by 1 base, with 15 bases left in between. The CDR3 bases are TGTGCCAGCAGCTTGTGGGGGCGGATGGGGAACACTGAAGCTTTCTTT. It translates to CASSLWGRMGNTEAFF.

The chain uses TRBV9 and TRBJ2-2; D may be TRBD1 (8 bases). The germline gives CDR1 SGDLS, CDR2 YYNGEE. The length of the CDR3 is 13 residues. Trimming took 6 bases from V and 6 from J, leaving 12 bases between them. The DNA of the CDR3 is TGTGCCAGCACTACAGGGGGGGCCGGGGAGCTGTTTTTT. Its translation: CASTTGGAGELFF.

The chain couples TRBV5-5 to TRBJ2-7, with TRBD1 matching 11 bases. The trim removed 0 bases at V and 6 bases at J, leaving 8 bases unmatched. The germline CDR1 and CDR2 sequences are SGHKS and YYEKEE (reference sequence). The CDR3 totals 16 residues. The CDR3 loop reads CASSLGVGQGVREQYF. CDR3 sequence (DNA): TGTGCCAGCAGCTTGGGGGTGGGACAGGGGGTCCGCGAGCAGTACTTC.

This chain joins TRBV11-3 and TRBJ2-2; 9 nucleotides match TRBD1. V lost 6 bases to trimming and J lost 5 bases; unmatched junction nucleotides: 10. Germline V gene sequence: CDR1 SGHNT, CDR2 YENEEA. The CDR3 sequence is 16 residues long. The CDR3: CASRYSGTGLTGELFF. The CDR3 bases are TGTGCCAGCAGATACAGTGGGACAGGGTTGACCGGGGAGCTGTTTTTT.

The DNA for the CDR3 is TGTGCCAGCAGCTTGGGCGGGCGACAGGGAAGGGTCATTCAGTACTTC. Its protein product is CASSLGGRQGRVIQYF. The rearrangement joins TRBV5-4 to TRBJ2-4; 7 positions match TRBD1. The CDR3 has 16 residues. The germline V gene encodes CDR1 SGHNT and CDR2 YYREEE (reference sequence). The trim removed 0 bases at V and 9 bases at J, leaving 12 bases unmatched.

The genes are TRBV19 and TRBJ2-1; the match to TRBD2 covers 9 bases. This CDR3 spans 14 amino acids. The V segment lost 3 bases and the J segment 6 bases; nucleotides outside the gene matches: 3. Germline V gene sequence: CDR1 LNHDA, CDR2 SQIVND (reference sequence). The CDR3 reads CASSIRTSANEQFF. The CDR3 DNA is TGTGCCAGTAGTATCCGGACTAGCGCCAATGAGCAGTTCTTC.

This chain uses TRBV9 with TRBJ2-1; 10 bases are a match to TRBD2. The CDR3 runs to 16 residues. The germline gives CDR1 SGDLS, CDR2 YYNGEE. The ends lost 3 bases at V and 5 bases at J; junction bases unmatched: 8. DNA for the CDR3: TGTGCCAGCAGCGCACTACCGGGACTAGCGAACAATGAGCAGTTCTTC. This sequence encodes CASSALPGLANNEQFF.

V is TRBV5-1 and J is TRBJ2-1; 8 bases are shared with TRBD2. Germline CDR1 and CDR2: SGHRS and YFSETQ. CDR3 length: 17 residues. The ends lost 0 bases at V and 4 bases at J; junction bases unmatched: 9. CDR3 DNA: TGCGCCAGCAGCTTGGCCCTGGCTAGCGGGCCGTACAATGAGCAGTTCTTC. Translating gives CASSLALASGPYNEQFF. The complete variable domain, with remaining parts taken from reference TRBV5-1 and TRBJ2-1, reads KAGVTQTPRYLIKTRGQQVTLSCSPISGHRSVSWYQQTPGQGLQFLFEYFSETQRNKGNFPGRFSGRQFSNSRSEMNVSTLELGDSALYLCASSLALASGPYNEQFFGPGTRLTVL.

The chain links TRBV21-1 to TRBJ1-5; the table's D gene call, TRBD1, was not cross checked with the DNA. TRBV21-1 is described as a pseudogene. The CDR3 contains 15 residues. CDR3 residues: CASRRGGASNQPQHF. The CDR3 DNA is TGTGCCAGCAGGAGAGGGGGCGCGAGCAATCAGCCCCAGCATTTT.

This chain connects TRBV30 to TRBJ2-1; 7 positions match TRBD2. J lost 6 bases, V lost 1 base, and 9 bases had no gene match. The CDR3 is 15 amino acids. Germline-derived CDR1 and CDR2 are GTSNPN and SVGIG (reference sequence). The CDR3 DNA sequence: TGTGCCTGGAGTGCGGGTAGCGGGCCCCTCAATGAGCAGTTCTTC. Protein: CAWSAGSGPLNEQFF.

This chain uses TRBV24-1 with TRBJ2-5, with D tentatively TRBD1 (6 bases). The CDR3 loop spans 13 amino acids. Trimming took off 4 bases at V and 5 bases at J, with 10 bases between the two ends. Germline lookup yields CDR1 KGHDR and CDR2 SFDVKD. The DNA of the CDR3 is TGTGCCACCAGTGACCCAGGGGAGGAGACCCAGTACTTC. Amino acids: CATSDPGEETQYF.

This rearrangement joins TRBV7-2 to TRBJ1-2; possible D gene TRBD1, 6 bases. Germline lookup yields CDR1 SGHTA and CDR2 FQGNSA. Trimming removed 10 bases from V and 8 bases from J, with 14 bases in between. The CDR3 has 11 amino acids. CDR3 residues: CAKPRGGGYTF. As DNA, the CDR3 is TGTGCCAAACCCAGGGGTGGAGGCTACACCTTC.

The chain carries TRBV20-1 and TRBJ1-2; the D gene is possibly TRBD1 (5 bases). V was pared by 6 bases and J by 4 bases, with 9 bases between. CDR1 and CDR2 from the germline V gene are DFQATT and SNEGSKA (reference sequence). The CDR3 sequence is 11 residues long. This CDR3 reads CSATDSYGYTF. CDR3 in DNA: TGCAGTGCCACCGACAGCTATGGCTACACCTTC.

CDR3 in DNA: TGTGCCAGCAGCTTGGCCCTCGGGGGAGATACGCAGTATTTT. Its translation is CASSLALGGDTQYF. This rearrangement joins TRBV5-6 to TRBJ2-3, with D perhaps matching TRBD2 (6 bases). V dropped 0 bases and J dropped 5 bases, with 10 bases sitting between them. Germline V CDR1 and CDR2: SGHDT, YYEEEE. This CDR3 has 14 amino acids.

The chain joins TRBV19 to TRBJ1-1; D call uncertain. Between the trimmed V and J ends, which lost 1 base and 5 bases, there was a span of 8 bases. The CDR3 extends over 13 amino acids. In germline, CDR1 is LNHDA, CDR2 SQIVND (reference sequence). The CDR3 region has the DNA TGTGCCAGTAGTATAGGGAGTGGGACTGAAGCTTTCTTT. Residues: CASSIGSGTEAFF.

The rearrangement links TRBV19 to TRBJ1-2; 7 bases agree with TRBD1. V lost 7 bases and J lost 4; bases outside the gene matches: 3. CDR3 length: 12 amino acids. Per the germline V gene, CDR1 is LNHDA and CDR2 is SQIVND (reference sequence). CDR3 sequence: CASTQGGYGYTF. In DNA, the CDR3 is TGTGCCAGTACCCAGGGGGGCTATGGCTACACCTTC.

CDR3 DNA sequence: TGTGCCAGCAGTGAGGGGTCGGGACAGGGGGCGCGAGATACGCAGTATTTT. It translates to CASSEGSGQGARDTQYF. This rearrangement joins TRBV6-1 to TRBJ2-3; 12 nucleotides agree with TRBD1. The CDR3 is made up of 17 amino acids. With V trimmed by 3 bases and J by 5 bases, 9 bases remained unmatched. Germline V gives CDR1 MNHNS, CDR2 SASEGT.

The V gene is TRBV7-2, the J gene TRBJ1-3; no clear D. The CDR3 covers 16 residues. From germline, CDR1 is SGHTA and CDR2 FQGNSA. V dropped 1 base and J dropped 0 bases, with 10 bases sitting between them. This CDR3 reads CASSLEWPGSGNTIYF. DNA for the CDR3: TGTGCCAGCAGCTTAGAGTGGCCAGGCTCTGGAAACACCATATATTTT.

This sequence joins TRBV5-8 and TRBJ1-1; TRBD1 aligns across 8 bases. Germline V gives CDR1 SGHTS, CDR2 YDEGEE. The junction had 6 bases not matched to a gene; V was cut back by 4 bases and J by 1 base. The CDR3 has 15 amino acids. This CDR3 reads CASSPQDRANTEAFF. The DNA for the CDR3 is TGTGCCAGCAGCCCCCAGGACAGGGCGAACACTGAAGCTTTCTTT.

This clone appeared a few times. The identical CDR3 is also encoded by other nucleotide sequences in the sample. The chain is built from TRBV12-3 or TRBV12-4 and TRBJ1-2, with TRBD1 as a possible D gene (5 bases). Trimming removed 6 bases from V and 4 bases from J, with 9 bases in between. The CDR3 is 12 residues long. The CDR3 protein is CASRGRGYGYTF. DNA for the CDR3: TGTGCCAGCAGGGGGCGGGGCTATGGCTACACCTTC.

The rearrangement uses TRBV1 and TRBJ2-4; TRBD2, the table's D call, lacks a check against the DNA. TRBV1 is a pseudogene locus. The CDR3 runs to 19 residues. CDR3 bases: TGCACCAGCAGCCGTGGGGCTAGCGGGAGGGCCGGGTCCAAAAACATTCAGTACTTC. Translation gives CTSSRGASGRAGSKNIQYF.

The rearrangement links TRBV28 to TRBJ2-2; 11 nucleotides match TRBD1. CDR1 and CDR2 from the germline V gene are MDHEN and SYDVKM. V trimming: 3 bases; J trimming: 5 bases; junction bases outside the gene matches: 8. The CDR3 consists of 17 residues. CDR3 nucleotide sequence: TGTGCCAGCAGTTTTTTGGCGGACAGGGGGCGTACCGGGGAGCTGTTTTTT. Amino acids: CASSFLADRGRTGELFF.

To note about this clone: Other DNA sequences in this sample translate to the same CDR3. The DNA of the CDR3 is TGTGCCAGCAGCGTAGGGGGCTATAGCAATCAGCCCCAGCATTTT. This sequence encodes CASSVGGYSNQPQHF. The chain has TRBV9 and TRBJ1-5, with D possibly TRBD1 on 5 matching bases. CDR3 length equals 15 residues. Germline V gives CDR1 SGDLS, CDR2 YYNGEE. Trimming cost V 0 bases and J 0 bases, with 7 bases left between them.

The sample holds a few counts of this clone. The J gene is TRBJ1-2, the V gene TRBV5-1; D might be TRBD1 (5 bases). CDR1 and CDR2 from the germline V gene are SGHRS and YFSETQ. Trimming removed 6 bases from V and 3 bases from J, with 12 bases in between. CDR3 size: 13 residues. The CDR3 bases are TGCGCCAGCACAGGGTCCACCCACTATGGCTACACCTTC. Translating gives CASTGSTHYGYTF.

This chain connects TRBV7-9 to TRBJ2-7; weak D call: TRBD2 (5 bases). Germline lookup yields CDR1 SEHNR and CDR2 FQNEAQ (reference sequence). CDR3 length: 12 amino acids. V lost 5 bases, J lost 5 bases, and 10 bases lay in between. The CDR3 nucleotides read TGTGCCAGCAGCCCCCTCGGGGACGAGCAGTACTTC. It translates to CASSPLGDEQYF.

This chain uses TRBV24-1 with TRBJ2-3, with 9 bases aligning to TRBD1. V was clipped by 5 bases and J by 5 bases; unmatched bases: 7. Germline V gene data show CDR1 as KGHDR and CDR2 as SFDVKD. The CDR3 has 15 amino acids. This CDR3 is CATSGPTGGRDTQYF. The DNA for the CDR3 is TGTGCCACCAGTGGCCCGACAGGGGGGAGAGATACGCAGTATTTT.

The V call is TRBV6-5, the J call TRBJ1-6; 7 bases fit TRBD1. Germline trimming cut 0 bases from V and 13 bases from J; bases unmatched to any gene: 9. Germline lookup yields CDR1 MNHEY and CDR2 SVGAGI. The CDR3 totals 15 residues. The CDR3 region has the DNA TGTGCCAGCAGTTACTCGATGGTAGGGGGCGGCCCCCTCCACTTT. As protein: CASSYSMVGGGPLHF.